This TCR beta chain was retrieved from a study of T cells in Graves' hyperthyroidism and ophthalmopathy. Worth noting for this clonotype: Its target is unknown.

The germline V gene encodes CDR1 ENHRY and CDR2 SYGVKD. This CDR3 is built from 14 residues. V shed 3 bases, J shed 2 bases, and the junction held 3 bases outside the gene matches. Exclusion of a patient resulted from uncontrolled infection, other autoimmune disease, pregnancy or lactation. Diagnoses were made from clinical symptoms, serum measures (thyroxine and TRAb), thyroid ultrasound and orbital computed tomography. Researchers amplified the TCR beta CDR3 regions from RNA transcripts. In the first-round RT-PCR of the TCR CDR3, the HTBI primer set was used. TCRdb independently ran MiXCR on the multiplex PCR reads; one entry per CDR3 protein. There are hundreds of thousands of distinct CDR3 sequences in the sample; less than 45% occur only once, and roughly 6.5% lies in the top ten. Study-wide results and limits: Separation of ophthalmopathy from stable hyperthyroidism was achieved by a 13 V-J model. Blood also contained most expanded thyroid clonotypes above 0.001.

This receptor was obtained from an adult man with Graves' disease, either hyperthyroidism or ophthalmopathy (not recorded which). Sequenced material: peripheral blood or thyroid tissue (not recorded which). The rearrangement links TRBV10-3 to TRBJ1-2, with 7 positions matching TRBD1. The CDR3 sequence: CAISEGTDNYGYTF. CDR3 DNA: TGTGCCATCAGTGAAGGGACAGACAACTATGGCTACACCTTC.